This TCR beta chain was captured in a study of T cell responses to AZD1222 COVID-19 vaccine (dated by TCRdb to about 2021). About the investigation overall: A total of approximately 230 trial participants underwent TCR sequencing, of whom nearly 210 received two doses of AZD1222 and some 25 received two doses of the MenACWY control vaccine. Trial participants were enrolled by age into 18-55, 56-69 and 70-plus year subgroups, with 148, 28 and 57 TCR-sequenced participants respectively. Here is what the overall study found, with its caveats: Participants were mostly white British, with more females than males. The authors suggested clonal diversity may have been underestimated. Nearly half of unique spike-specific TCRs reportedly recognized epitopes outside regions mutated in the B.1.351 and B.1.1.7 variants. Conclusions about previously exposed vaccinees are limited, since just five to seven AZD1222 recipients were seropositive for SARS-CoV-2 at baseline. Vaccine-associated CD4 TCRs spanned the whole spike protein, with dominant responses in regions 160-218 and 743-854. Because no day 14 peak-response samples were available, the repertoires could be characterized only after the peak T cell response. In the small 56-69-year group, the increase in depth fell short of significance, most likely because of low power. Spike-specific TCR breadth and depth rose significantly after two AZD1222 doses compared with day 0 and with MenACWY recipients.

The CDR3 regions of human TCRbeta chains were analyzed by immunosequencing. In the paper's pipeline: TCRs in the repertoires were compared against a reference library of SARS-CoV-2-specific TCRs that had been generated with the MIRA antigen-specificity platform. Breadth meant the fraction of unique TCRs that were SARS-CoV-2-associated, whereas depth meant the fraction of total T cells that were SARS-CoV-2-associated. Using the MIRA data, each spike-specific TCR was mapped to the spike region that the TCR reacts to and placed in a CD4 or CD8 class. Log10-transformed breadth and depth values were compared by one-way ANOVA with Sidak's multiple comparisons tests. TCRdb's version of the immuneACCESS table is confined to in-frame rearrangements and falls short of the full clone set. An unresolved V gene accounts for under half of the shortfall where checked; the remainder is of unknown origin. The V and J calls and clone size are taken from that table; D and trimming were inferred from the DNA. In all, the sample holds under 150,000 clones, and approximately 90% of those were seen once. The top ten clonotypes cover approximately 9% of the sample.

As regards this clone: Its antigen is still unknown. Base-call qualities are not available, and no considerably larger clone is one nucleotide away.

The intended sense of this specimen's time point label: about 28 days (+/-7) after the second vaccine dose. Because spike-specific TCR depth and breadth did not differ between the two schedules, AZD1222 recipients who got a second dose at roughly 4 weeks were pooled with those who got a second dose at roughly 12 weeks. Samples from vaccinated people were obtained from the UK trials COV001 and COV002, which included a single-blind randomized controlled phase 2/3 trial of AZD1222 (ChAdOx1 nCoV-19) in healthy adults. For TCRbeta chain sequencing, PBMC samples were collected from trial participants at day 0 and at day 28 after the second dose. At the junction V is shortened by 2 bases and J by 1 base; bases outside the gene matches: 2. As encoded in the germline V gene, CDR1 is MNHEY while CDR2 is SVGAGI. The CDR3 spans 14 residues, from the cysteine through the phenylalanine. The retained sequence is limited to the CDR3, 42 bases, with the frame set at the first base.

This TCR was sampled from an adult who received the AZD1222 COVID-19 vaccine. This chain is built from TRBV6-5 and TRBJ2-7; TRBD1 lines up with 7 middle nucleotides. The input for sequencing was peripheral blood, taken 28 days after the second AZD1222 dose. The CDR3 here reads CASSYRGQSYEQYF. The nucleotides read TGTGCCAGCAGTTACAGGGGGCAGTCCTACGAGCAGTACTTC.